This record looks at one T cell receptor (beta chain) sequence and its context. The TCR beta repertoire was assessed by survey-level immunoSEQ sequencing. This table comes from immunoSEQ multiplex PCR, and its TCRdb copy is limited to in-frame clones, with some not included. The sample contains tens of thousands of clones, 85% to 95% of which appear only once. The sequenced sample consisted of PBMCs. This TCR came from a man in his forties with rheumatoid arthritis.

The CDR3: CASSQGLAGDPEQFF. Written as DNA, the CDR3 is TGCGCCAGCAGCCAGGGTCTAGCGGGAGACCCTGAGCAGTTCTTC. The rearrangement uses TRBV4-1 and TRBJ2-1; the match to TRBD2 covers 10 bases. CDR1 and CDR2 (germline): MGHRA, YSYEKL. The CDR3 consists of 15 residues. V shed 3 bases and J 9 bases; nucleotides not matched to a gene: 8.